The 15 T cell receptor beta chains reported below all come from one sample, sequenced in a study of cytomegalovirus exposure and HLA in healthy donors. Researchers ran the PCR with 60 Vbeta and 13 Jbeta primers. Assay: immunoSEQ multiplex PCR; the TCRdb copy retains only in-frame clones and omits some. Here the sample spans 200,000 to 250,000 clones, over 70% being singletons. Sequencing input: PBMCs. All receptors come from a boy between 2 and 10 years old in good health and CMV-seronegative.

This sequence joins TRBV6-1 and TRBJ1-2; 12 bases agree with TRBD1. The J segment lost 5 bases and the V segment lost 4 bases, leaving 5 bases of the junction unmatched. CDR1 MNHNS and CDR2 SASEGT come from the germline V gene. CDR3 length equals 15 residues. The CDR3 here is CASSAGTGGGYGYTF. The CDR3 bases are TGTGCCAGCAGTGCAGGGACAGGGGGCGGTTATGGCTACACCTTC.

CDR3 nucleotides: TGTGCCAGTAGTCCCCCTACCCCCCTCGCGAACACCGGGGAGCTGTTTTTT. It specifies CASSPPTPLANTGELFF. V is TRBV19 and J is TRBJ2-2; D is unresolved. The germline V and J ends were trimmed by 5 bases and 0 bases, with 16 bases remaining between them. CDR1 is LNHDA and CDR2 is SQIVND in the germline V gene (reference sequence). This CDR3 has 17 amino acids.

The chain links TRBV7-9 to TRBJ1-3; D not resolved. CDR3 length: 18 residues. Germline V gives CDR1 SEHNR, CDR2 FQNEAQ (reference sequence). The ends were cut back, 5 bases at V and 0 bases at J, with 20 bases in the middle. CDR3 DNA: TGTGCCAGCAGCGCCCTAAAAGCGGGCCCCTTCTCTGGAAACACCATATATTTT. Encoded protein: CASSALKAGPFSGNTIYF.

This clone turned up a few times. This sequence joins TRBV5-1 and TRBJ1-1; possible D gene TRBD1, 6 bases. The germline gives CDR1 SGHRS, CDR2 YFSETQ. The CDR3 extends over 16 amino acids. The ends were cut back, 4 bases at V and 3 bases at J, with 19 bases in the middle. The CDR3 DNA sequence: TGCGCCAGCAGCCAAACGGGGGGCGCGGCTGACACTGAAGCTTTCTTT. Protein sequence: CASSQTGGAADTEAFF.

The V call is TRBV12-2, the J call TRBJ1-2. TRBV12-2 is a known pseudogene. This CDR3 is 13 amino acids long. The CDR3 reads CASRFGVKHGYTF. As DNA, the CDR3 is TGTGCAAGTCGCTTTGGTGTAAAGCATGGCTACACCTTC.

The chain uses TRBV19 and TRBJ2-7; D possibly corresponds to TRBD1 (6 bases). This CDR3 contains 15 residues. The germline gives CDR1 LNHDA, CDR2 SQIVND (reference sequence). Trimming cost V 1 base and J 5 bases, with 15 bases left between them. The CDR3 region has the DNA TGTGCCAGTAGTATAGTAGGGGGTCTGCACCACGAGCAGTACTTC. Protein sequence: CASSIVGGLHHEQYF.

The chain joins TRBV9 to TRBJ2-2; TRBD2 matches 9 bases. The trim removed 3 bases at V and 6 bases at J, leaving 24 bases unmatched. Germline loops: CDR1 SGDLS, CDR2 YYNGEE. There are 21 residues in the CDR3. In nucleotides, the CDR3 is TGTGCCAGCAGCGCTCCTCTAAGACTAGCGGAGGGCTTGATCGACGCCGGGGAGCTGTTTTTT. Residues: CASSAPLRLAEGLIDAGELFF.

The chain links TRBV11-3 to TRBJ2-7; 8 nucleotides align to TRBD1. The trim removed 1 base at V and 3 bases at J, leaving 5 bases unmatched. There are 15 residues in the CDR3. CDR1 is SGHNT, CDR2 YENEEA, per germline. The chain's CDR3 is CASSLAPGQDYEQYF. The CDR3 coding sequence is TGTGCCAGCAGCTTAGCGCCGGGACAGGACTACGAGCAGTACTTC.

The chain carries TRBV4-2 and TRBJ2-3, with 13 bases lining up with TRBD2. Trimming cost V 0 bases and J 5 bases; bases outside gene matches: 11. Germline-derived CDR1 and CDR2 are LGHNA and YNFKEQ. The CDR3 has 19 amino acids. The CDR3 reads CASSQENPGLAGAVDTQYF. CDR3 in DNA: TGTGCCAGCAGCCAAGAAAACCCCGGACTAGCGGGAGCGGTAGATACGCAGTATTTT.

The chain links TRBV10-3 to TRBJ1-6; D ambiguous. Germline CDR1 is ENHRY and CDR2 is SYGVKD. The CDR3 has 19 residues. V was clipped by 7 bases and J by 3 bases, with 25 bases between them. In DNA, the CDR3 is TGTGCCATCAACGATGGCGGATCTTATCTCACCGGCTATAATTCACCCCTCCACTTT. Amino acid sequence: CAINDGGSYLTGYNSPLHF.

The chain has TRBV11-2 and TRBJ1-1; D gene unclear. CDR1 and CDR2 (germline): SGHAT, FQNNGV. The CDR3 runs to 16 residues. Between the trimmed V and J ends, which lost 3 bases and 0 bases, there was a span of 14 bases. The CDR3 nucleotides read TGTGCCAGCAGCTTTAAGTATCGGCGGTTGAACACTGAAGCTTTCTTT. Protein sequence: CASSFKYRRLNTEAFF.

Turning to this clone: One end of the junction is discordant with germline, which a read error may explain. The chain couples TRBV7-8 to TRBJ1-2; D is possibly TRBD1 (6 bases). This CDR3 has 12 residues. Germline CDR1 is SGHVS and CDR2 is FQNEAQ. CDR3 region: CASSLAGQPNAF. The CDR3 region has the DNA TGTGCCAGCAGCTTAGCTGGACAGCCAAACGCCTTC. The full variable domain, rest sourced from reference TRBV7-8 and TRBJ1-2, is GAGVSQSPRYKVAKRGQDVALRCDPISGHVSLFWYQQALGQGPEFLTYFQNEAQLDKSGLPSDRFFAERPEGSVSTLKIQRTQQEDSAVYLCASSLAGQPNAFGSGTRLTVV.

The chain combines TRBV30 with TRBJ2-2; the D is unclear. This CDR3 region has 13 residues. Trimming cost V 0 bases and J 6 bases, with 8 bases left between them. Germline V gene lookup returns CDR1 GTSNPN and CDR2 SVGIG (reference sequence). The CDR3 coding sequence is TGTGCCTGGAGTGTACTTAAGTCCGGGGAGCTGTTTTTT. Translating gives CAWSVLKSGELFF.

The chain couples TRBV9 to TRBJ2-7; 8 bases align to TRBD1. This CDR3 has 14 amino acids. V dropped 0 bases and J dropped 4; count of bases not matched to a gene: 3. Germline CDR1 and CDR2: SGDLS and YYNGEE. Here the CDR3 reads CASSVGTGNYEQYF. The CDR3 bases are TGTGCCAGCAGCGTAGGGACAGGGAATTACGAGCAGTACTTC.

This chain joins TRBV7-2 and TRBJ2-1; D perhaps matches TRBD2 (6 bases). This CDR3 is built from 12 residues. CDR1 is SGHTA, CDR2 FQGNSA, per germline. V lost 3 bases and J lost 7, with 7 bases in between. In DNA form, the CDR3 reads TGTGCCAGCAGCTTCGCGGGGAATGAGCAGTTCTTC. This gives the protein CASSFAGNEQFF. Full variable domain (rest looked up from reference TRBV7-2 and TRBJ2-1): GAGVSQSPSNKVTEKGKDVELRCDPISGHTALYWYRQSLGQGLEFLIYFQGNSAPDKSGLPSDRFSAERTGGSVSTLTIQRTQQEDSAVYLCASSFAGNEQFFGPGTRLTVL.